This TCR beta chain was captured in a study of blood T cell repertoires in COVID-19 (dated by TCRdb to 2020 to 2022). For context, the study as a whole: Samples covering the acute and convalescent phases of COVID-19 were provided by collaborators in the United States, Italy and Spain. The repertoires were made available in a free public database intended to serve as a resource for research on the immune response to SARS-CoV-2. Sample metadata almost always included a de-identified subject ID, COVID-19 status, age in years and sex. The prospective study material was composed of cDNA or gDNA derived from T cells, B-cell-depleted T cells, or PBMCs. Samples came from the ongoing ImmuneRACE study (first 160 participants) plus 1,254 subjects from 6 global collaborators. Subjects who had been exposed to COVID-19, were actively infected with it, or had recovered from it provided the deeply sampled blood TCRbeta repertoires that made up the dataset. Where available, HLA class I and class II types were taken from metadata supplied by the sample provider and were not determined by assay-based typing. Beyond this particular receptor, the publication reports: The amount of clinical and demographic metadata varied by source and participant and was provided uncurated.

The collaborating institutions used their own protocols to collect whole blood in K2EDTA tubes. For TCRbeta analysis, collaborators shipped samples in one of three forms: frozen whole blood, isolated PBMCs, or DNA extracted from either of those sample types. Measured from the cysteine to the phenylalanine, the CDR3 is 16 residues long. Only CDR3 DNA is held: 48 bases, read in frame from base 1. V lost 1 base and J lost 8 bases, and the count of bases not matched to a germline gene is 8. CDR1 and CDR2, per the germline V gene, are SGHTA and FQGTGA. The immunoSEQ Assay, a bias-controlled multiplex PCR, was used to amplify TCRbeta CDR3 regions from genomic DNA. The published analysis was carried out like this. The number of nucleated cells in each sample was estimated by amplification of reference gene primers within the assay. To quantify the absolute abundance of each unique TCRbeta CDR3 rearrangement, sequence reads were collapsed and filtered. For each sample, productive Simpson clonality was calculated as the square root of Simpson's diversity index across productive rearrangements. The table was pulled from immuneACCESS by TCRdb, which kept in-frame rearrangements only. Such tables lose some clones; where checked, under half of the loss comes from unresolved V genes, and the rest has no known cause. V, J and clone size are those of that table, while D and trimming were read from the DNA. The sample table shows about 68,000 clones, and 86% are seen once. Around 8.1% of the sample belongs to the ten largest clones.

In the case of this clone: Its recognized antigen is unknown. No base quality values were provided; no much bigger clone lies one nucleotide off.

This chain joins TRBV7-3 to TRBJ2-1, with 10 junctional bases fitting TRBD2. Sequencing used peripheral blood. The sequence was collected from a man younger than 40 with acute or convalescent COVID-19. The DNA sequence is given as TGTGCCAGCAGCTTAAGTCTAGCGGGAGCGAGGGATGAGCAGTTCTTC. Its coded protein is CASSLSLAGARDEQFF.